These T cell receptor beta chains were read from a single sample in a study of T cell responses to AZD1222 COVID-19 vaccine. Some clones are missing from TCRdb's copy, which holds only in-frame ones; the method was immunoSEQ multiplex PCR. The table includes about 150,000 clones, about 93% detected once. Here the sequenced sample was peripheral blood, taken on day 0 of AZD1222 vaccination. The receptors here all came from an adult in good health. Each CDR3 is given with its conserved first and last residue. A D gene is named only where the DNA matches it firmly. Only part of the rows carry a size: once, few, many, or a class if the clone is expanded.

cdr3_length,j_call,clone_size,d_call,v_call,cdr3_nt,cdr3_aa
15,TRBJ2-3,.,TRBD2,TRBV6-2/TRBV6-3,TGTGCCAGCAGTCCCGGGACTAGCGACACAGATACGCAGTATTTT,CASSPGTSDTDTQYF
11,TRBJ2-3,.,.,TRBV2,TGTGCCAGCAGCCTCACAGATACGCAGTATTTT,CASSLTDTQYF
13,TRBJ1-6,.,.,TRBV6-5,TGTGCCAGCAGTCCCCGGGCCTACACCACCCTCCACTTT,CASSPRAYTTLHF
18,TRBJ2-1,.,.,TRBV4-1,TGCGCCAGCAGCCAAAGCGGATCTACGGGGTCTAGGTACAATGAGCAGTTCTTC,CASSQSGSTGSRYNEQFF
13,TRBJ1-5,.,.,TRBV28,TGTGCCAGCAGAAGACAGATCAATCAGCCCCAGCATTTT,CASRRQINQPQHF
17,TRBJ2-3,.,.,TRBV5-4,TGTGCCAGCAGCTTGGTGGCGGGGCCACCTCGCACAGATACGCAGTATTTT,CASSLVAGPPRTDTQYF
16,TRBJ1-3,.,.,TRBV2,TGTGCCAGCAGTGAAGCGGGGGGGCTAGCTGGAAACACCATATATTTT,CASSEAGGLAGNTIYF
16,TRBJ2-7,.,.,TRBV27,TGTGCCAGCAGTTTACATCAAGGACAGTTCTCCTACGAGCAGTACTTC,CASSLHQGQFSYEQYF
15,TRBJ2-2,.,TRBD2,TRBV6-5,TGTGCCAGCCGCCTAGCGGACGCGAACACCGGGGAGCTGTTTTTT,CASRLADANTGELFF
16,TRBJ2-2,.,TRBD1,TRBV2,TGTGCCAGCAATACGGGACAGGGGATTCTTACCGGGGAGCTGTTTTTT,CASNTGQGILTGELFF
16,TRBJ2-7,.,TRBD2,TRBV10-1,TGCGCCAGCAGACCCGGGACTAGCGGGCACGCCTACGAGCAGTACTTC,CASRPGTSGHAYEQYF
12,TRBJ1-2,.,.,TRBV6-1,TGTGCCAGCAGTGACGTGAGCTATGGCTACACCTTC,CASSDVSYGYTF
15,TRBJ1-1,.,.,TRBV19,TGTGCCAGTAGTTATGGAGACAGCATGAACACTGAAGCTTTCTTT,CASSYGDSMNTEAFF
18,TRBJ1-1,.,.,TRBV19,TGTGCCAGTAGTATAGAAGGGGGAGGCTACCGAATGAACACTGAAGCTTTCTTT,CASSIEGGGYRMNTEAFF
16,TRBJ2-7,.,.,TRBV6-1,TGTGCCAGCAGTGAAGCGAAGGGATCTAGCTTAGGGGAGCAGTACTTC,CASSEAKGSSLGEQYF
15,TRBJ2-7,.,TRBD1,TRBV19,TGTGCCAGTAGTCCAGGACAGGGGAGTTTCTACGAGCAGTACTTC,CASSPGQGSFYEQYF
12,TRBJ2-7,once,.,TRBV19,TGTGCCAGCGCCGGCAGGGGGGACGAGCAGTACTTC,CASAGRGDEQYF
15,TRBJ1-2,.,.,TRBV28,TGTGCCACTTCCGATCGCAGGGAATTAGGGTATGGCTACACCTTC,CATSDRRELGYGYTF
15,TRBJ2-4,once,.,TRBV4-2,TGTGCCAGCAGCCAAGAGGAGAGGGCCAAAAACATTCAGTACTTC,CASSQEERAKNIQYF
15,TRBJ2-1,.,TRBD2,TRBV24-1,TGTGCCACCGCTGGCGGGGGGACGTTGCACAGTGAGCAGTTCTTC,CATAGGGTLHSEQFF
16,TRBJ2-1,.,TRBD2,TRBV30,TGTGCCTGGAACCCCCGACTAGCGGGTGCCCAGGCTCTCCAGTTCTTC,CAWNPRLAGAQALQFF
15,TRBJ2-5,.,TRBD2,TRBV7-2,TGTGCCAGCAGCACCTGGAGGTTAGCGGGAGAGACCCAGTACTTC,CASSTWRLAGETQYF
16,TRBJ2-3,.,.,TRBV27,TGTGCCAGCAGTTACGGAAGGGGATTGAGCACAGATACGCAGTATTTT,CASSYGRGLSTDTQYF
12,TRBJ2-5,.,.,TRBV10-3,TGTGCCATCAGTGAGTCAAGAGAGACCCAGTACTTC,CAISESRETQYF
17,TRBJ2-7,once,TRBD2,TRBV28,TGTGCCAGCAGTTTTGGGACTAGCGGGAGACCCACCTACGAGCAGTACTTC,CASSFGTSGRPTYEQYF
14,TRBJ2-1,.,.,TRBV10-3,TGTGCCATCAGTGAGATAGCAAGCTACAATGAGCAGTTCTTC,CAISEIASYNEQFF
14,TRBJ2-1,.,.,TRBV7-9,TGTGCCAGCAGCCAAACCGGTATCTACAATGAGCAGTTCTTC,CASSQTGIYNEQFF
18,TRBJ1-5,.,.,TRBV4-1,TGCGCCAGCAGCCAAGATCTAAACCCCCTTATAAGCAATCAGCCCCAGCATTTT,CASSQDLNPLISNQPQHF
15,TRBJ1-6,.,TRBD1,TRBV27,TGTGCCAGCAGTTTTGGACAGGGATATAATTCACCCCTCCACTTT,CASSFGQGYNSPLHF
20,TRBJ2-1,.,TRBD2,TRBV4-2,TGTGCCAGCAGCCAAGATTCCCGTAAACTAGCGGGAGTCTCCTACAATGAGCAGTTCTTC,CASSQDSRKLAGVSYNEQFF
13,TRBJ2-5,.,TRBD2,TRBV12-5,TGTGCTAGTGCCTTAGCGGGAGTAGAGACCCAGTACTTC,CASALAGVETQYF
15,TRBJ1-2,.,.,TRBV24-1,TGTGCCACCAGTGAGGCAGGGAGTCAGATCTATGGCTACACCTTC,CATSEAGSQIYGYTF
14,TRBJ1-3,.,.,TRBV28,TGTGCCAGCAGTCCCAGGGGAAGGGGAAACACCATATATTTT,CASSPRGRGNTIYF
13,TRBJ2-5,.,.,TRBV15,TGTGCCACCAGCAGAGACACGCAAGAGACCCAGTACTTC,CATSRDTQETQYF
15,TRBJ1-5,.,.,TRBV11-2,TGTGCCAGCAGCTTAGATTTGGGGGGTTCTCAGCCCCAGCATTTT,CASSLDLGGSQPQHF